The subject of this entry is one TCR beta chain. Its antigen is unknown. No base-level quality is on record; no much larger clone is a single base apart. TCRbeta CDR3 regions were amplified from genomic DNA by means of the immunoSEQ Assay, a bias-controlled multiplex PCR. As for how the authors treated the data: The number of nucleated cells in each sample was estimated from the amplification of reference gene primers within the assay. To quantify the absolute abundance of each unique TCRbeta CDR3 rearrangement, sequence reads were collapsed and filtered. For each sample, productive Simpson clonality was calculated as the square root of Simpson's diversity index over productive rearrangements. In TCRdb, the immuneACCESS table is reduced to in-frame sequences with V and J assigned. These tables do not hold every clone; where another copy was compared, an unresolved V gene accounts for under half, and the others remain unexplained. V and J calls and clone size are copied from that table; D and trimming were computed from the DNA. The sample includes about 240,000 clones, with approximately 80% observed a single time. The ten largest make up roughly a tenth of the sample.

The data stem from a study of blood T cell repertoires in COVID-19 (dated by TCRdb to the early 2020s). Background on the whole study: Collaborator samples came from the United States, Italy and Spain and covered acute and convalescent phases of COVID-19. Where available, HLA class I and class II types were obtained from metadata supplied by the sample provider rather than from assay-based typing. The repertoires were released in a freely available public database intended as a resource for research on the immune response to SARS-CoV-2. The samples were drawn from the first 160 participants of the ongoing ImmuneRACE study and from 950 to 1,500 subjects provided by 6 global collaborators. The dataset comprised deeply sampled blood TCRbeta repertoires from subjects exposed to, actively infected with, or recovered from COVID-19. The material from the prospective study consisted of cDNA or gDNA derived from T cells, B-cell-depleted T cells, or PBMCs. Nearly every sample came with metadata listing a de-identified subject ID, COVID-19 status, age in years and sex.

Each collaborating institution followed its own protocols to collect whole blood in K2EDTA tubes. For TCRbeta analysis, collaborators shipped samples in one of three forms: frozen whole blood, isolated PBMCs, or DNA extracted from either of those sample types. The research as a whole found: Clinical and demographic metadata were provided uncurated, with the amount varying by source and participant.

Counted from cysteine to phenylalanine, this CDR3 has 13 amino acids. Left in the record is the CDR3 DNA by itself, 39 bases read in frame from the first base. V is shortened by 2 bases, J by 1 base, and the region joining them spans 6 bases. Via the germline V gene, CDR1 is SGHRS and CDR2 YFSETQ. This receptor chain uses TRBV5-1 and TRBJ1-1; the D gene cannot be named for sure. Sample: peripheral blood. This receptor was obtained from an elderly woman with acute or convalescent COVID-19. The bases are TGCGCCAGCAGCTTTACAGAGAACACTGAAGCTTTCTTT. This yields the protein CASSFTENTEAFF.